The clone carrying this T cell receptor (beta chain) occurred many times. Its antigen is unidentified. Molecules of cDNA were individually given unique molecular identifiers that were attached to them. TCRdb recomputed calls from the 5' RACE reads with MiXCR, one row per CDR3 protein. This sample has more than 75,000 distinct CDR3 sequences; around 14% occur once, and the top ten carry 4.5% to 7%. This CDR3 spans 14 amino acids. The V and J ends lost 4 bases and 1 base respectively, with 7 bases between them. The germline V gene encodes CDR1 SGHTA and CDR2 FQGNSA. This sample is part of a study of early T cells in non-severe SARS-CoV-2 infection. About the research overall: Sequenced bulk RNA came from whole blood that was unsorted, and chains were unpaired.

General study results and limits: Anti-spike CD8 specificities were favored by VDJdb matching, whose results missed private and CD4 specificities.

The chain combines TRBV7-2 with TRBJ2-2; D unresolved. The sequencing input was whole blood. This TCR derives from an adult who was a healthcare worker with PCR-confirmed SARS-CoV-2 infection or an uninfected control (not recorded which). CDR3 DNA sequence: TGTGCCAGCAGCTCCGACGGGAACACCGGGGAGCTGTTTTTT. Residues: CASSSDGNTGELFF.